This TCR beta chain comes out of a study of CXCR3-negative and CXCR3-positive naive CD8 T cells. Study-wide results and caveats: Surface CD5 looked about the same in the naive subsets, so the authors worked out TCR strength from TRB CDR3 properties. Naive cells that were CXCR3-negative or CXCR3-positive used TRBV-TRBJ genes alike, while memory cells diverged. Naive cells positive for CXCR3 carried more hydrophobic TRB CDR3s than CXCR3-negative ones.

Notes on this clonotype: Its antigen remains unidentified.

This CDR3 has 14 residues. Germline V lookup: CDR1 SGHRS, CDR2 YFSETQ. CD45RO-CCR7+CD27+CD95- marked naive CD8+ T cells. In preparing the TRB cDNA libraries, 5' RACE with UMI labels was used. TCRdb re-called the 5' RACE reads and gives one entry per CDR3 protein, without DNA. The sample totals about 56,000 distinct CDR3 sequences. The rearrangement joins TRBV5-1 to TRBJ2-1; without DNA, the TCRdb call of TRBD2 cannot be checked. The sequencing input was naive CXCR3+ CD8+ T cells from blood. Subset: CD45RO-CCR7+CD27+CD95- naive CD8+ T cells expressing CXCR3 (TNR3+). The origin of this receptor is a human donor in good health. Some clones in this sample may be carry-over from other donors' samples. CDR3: CASRGSGRLGEQFF.